One and the same sample provided the 19 T cell receptor beta chains below, sequenced in a study of neurological immune-mediated disorders. One entry per CDR3 protein results from TCRdb running MiXCR on the 5' RACE reads. The sample has 20,000 to 25,000 distinct CDR3 sequences; about 6% are singletons. The sequencing sample was made of CD8+ T cells from blood. The origin of the receptors is a man aged 18 to 30 in good health.

In this sample, this clonotype turned up many times. The V call is TRBV7-9, the J call TRBJ2-3; 12 positions agree with TRBD2. CDR1 SEHNR and CDR2 FQNEAQ come from the germline V gene (reference sequence). The CDR3 extends over 15 amino acids. The V gene end was trimmed by 5 bases and the J gene end by 5 bases; junction bases not matched to a gene: 5. The CDR3 region is CASSLLAGGRDTQYF. In nucleotides, the CDR3 is TGTGCCAGCAGCCTCCTAGCGGGGGGGCGAGATACGCAGTATTTT.

The chain is built from TRBV20-1 and TRBJ2-1; a possible D gene is TRBD2 (6 bases). V gave up 3 bases and J gave up 6 bases, with 9 bases separating them. In germline, CDR1 is DFQATT, CDR2 SNEGSKA (reference sequence). The CDR3 has 12 amino acids. The DNA of the CDR3 is TGCAGTGCTAGGGGAGGTTCCAATGAGCAGTTCTTC. Protein product: CSARGGSNEQFF.

This clonotype was seen many times. The CDR3 spells CASSVAQQGARYGYTF. For the CDR3, the DNA is TGTGCCAGCAGCGTAGCCCAACAGGGGGCAAGGTATGGCTACACCTTC. The J gene is TRBJ1-2, the V gene TRBV9; 9 nucleotides align to TRBD1. Germline V lookup: CDR1 SGDLS, CDR2 YYNGEE. The CDR3 length is 16 residues. Trimming at V came to 0 bases and at J to 5 bases, leaving 8 bases not matched to a gene.

This clonotype was detected many times. V usage is TRBV5-1 and J usage is TRBJ2-7; 9 positions match TRBD1. Looked up from germline, CDR1 is SGHRS and CDR2 is YFSETQ. After removal of 3 bases from V and 3 bases from J, the junction contained 4 bases not matched to a gene. The CDR3 is made up of 14 amino acids. CDR3 DNA: TGCGCCAGCAGCTGGGACAGGGTAAACTACGAGCAGTACTTC. As protein: CASSWDRVNYEQYF.

This clonotype has at least ten counts. The J gene is TRBJ1-1, the V gene TRBV5-6, with TRBD1 identical over 7 bases. CDR3 size: 14 residues. J was trimmed by 3 bases and V by 4 bases; bases with no gene match: 6. CDR1 and CDR2 from the germline V gene are SGHDT and YYEEEE. CDR3 loop: CASSPWTGYTEAFF. CDR3 sequence (DNA): TGTGCCAGCAGCCCCTGGACAGGCTACACTGAAGCTTTCTTT.

Many counts were recorded for this clonotype. This rearrangement joins TRBV14 to TRBJ1-1; D gene uncertain. Germline V gene sequence: CDR1 SGHDN, CDR2 FVKESK. V dropped 3 bases and J dropped 2 bases, with 16 bases sitting between them. CDR3 length equals 16 residues. For the CDR3, the DNA is TGTGCCAGCAGCCAGCCAGCGGCAGGCCTTAACACTGAAGCTTTCTTT. Translating gives CASSQPAAGLNTEAFF. The whole variable domain, remainder taken from reference TRBV14 and TRBJ1-1, is EAGVTQFPSHSVIEKGQTVTLRCDPISGHDNLYWYRRVMGKEIKFLLHFVKESKQDESGMPNNRFLAERTGGTYSTLKVQPAELEDSGVYFCASSQPAAGLNTEAFFGQGTRLTVV.

This clonotype was counted many times. The chain employs TRBV15 and TRBJ2-3; a weak D match, TRBD2 (7 bases). This CDR3 region has 16 residues. V dropped 0 bases and J dropped 5 bases, with 15 bases sitting between them. Germline assignment: CDR1 LNHNV and CDR2 YYDKDF (reference sequence). The CDR3 region has the DNA TGTGCCACCAGCAGAGAATGGGGAGGGGGGGAAGATACGCAGTATTTT. Amino acid sequence: CATSREWGGGEDTQYF.

The table lists this clonotype with many counts. The CDR3, as DNA: TGTGCCACCAGCAGCTTTTTAGGGGCCAACGTCCTGACTTTC. This sequence encodes CATSSFLGANVLTF. J is TRBJ2-6 and V is TRBV15, with no clear D. The CDR3 loop spans 14 amino acids. Germline CDR1 reads LNHNV; CDR2 reads YYDKDF (reference sequence). The V end lost 3 bases, the J end lost 4 bases, and 7 bases lay between the germline ends.

With respect to this clonotype: A much more abundant neighbour one base away suggests this may be a read error. The gene calls are TRBV12-3 or TRBV12-4 and TRBJ2-7, with 9 nucleotides matching TRBD1. The CDR3 consists of 14 residues. The CDR3: CASSLTGGPYDQYF. As DNA, the CDR3 is TGTGCCAGCAGTCTAACAGGGGGCCCCTACGATCAGTACTTC.

This clonotype was found many times. The chain couples TRBV4-1 to TRBJ1-6, with D possibly being TRBD1 (5 bases). V was cut by 3 bases and J by 8 bases, with 17 bases left in between. This CDR3 has 16 amino acids. In germline, CDR1 is MGHRA, CDR2 YSYEKL. The CDR3 DNA reads TGCGCCAGCAGCCATTCGCCGGAGGGCAGGGATTCACCCCTCCACTTT. Residues: CASSHSPEGRDSPLHF.

This clonotype was recorded at least ten times. The V and J genes are TRBV12-3 or TRBV12-4 and TRBJ1-3; possible D gene TRBD1, 6 bases. V lost 5 bases, J lost 2 bases, and 10 bases lay in between. This CDR3 is built from 14 residues. DNA for the CDR3: TGTGCCAGCAGTCTGGGGGGGCCTGGAAACACCATATATTTT. It specifies CASSLGGPGNTIYF.

In its sample, this clonotype was seen many times. The gene calls are TRBV7-9 and TRBJ1-2; D not resolved. Trimming took 4 bases from V and 8 from J, leaving 20 bases between them. This CDR3 contains 15 residues. Germline V lookup: CDR1 SEHNR, CDR2 FQNEAQ (reference sequence). CDR3 nucleotide sequence: TGTGCCAGCAGCTCGAGCCCCCGGACGGTTCCGGGCTACACCTTC. Amino acid sequence: CASSSSPRTVPGYTF.

This clonotype was picked up many times. The chain employs TRBV5-1 and TRBJ2-2, with 9 bases matching TRBD1. The CDR3 totals 14 residues. The ends lost 1 base at V and 6 bases at J; junction bases unmatched: 1. The germline CDR1 and CDR2 sequences are SGHRS and YFSETQ. For the CDR3, the DNA is TGCGCCAGCAGCTTGAACAGGGGGCCCGGGGAGCTGTTTTTT. This encodes CASSLNRGPGELFF.

The table lists this clonotype with many counts. This CDR3 reads CASSRTSVETQYF. The CDR3 DNA reads TGTGCCAGCAGCCGGACTAGCGTGGAGACCCAGTACTTC. The V and J genes are TRBV11-2 and TRBJ2-5; 9 positions match TRBD2. Germline CDR1 and CDR2: SGHAT and FQNNGV. The CDR3 runs to 13 residues. The junction had 3 bases not matched to a gene; V was cut back by 5 bases and J by 5 bases. The whole variable domain, remainder taken from reference TRBV11-2 and TRBJ2-5, is EAGVAQSPRYKIIEKRQSVAFWCNPISGHATLYWYQQILGQGPKLLIQFQNNGVVDDSQLPKDRFSAERLKGVDSTLKIQPAKLEDSAVYLCASSRTSVETQYFGPGTRLLVL.

This chain joins TRBV20-1 and TRBJ2-1; possible D gene TRBD1, 5 bases. This CDR3 has 12 residues. Germline V gene data show CDR1 as DFQATT and CDR2 as SNEGSKA (reference sequence). Trimming took 0 bases from V and 9 from J, leaving 9 bases between them. The chain's CDR3 is CSARDSTAEQFF. The CDR3 DNA reads TGCAGTGCTAGAGATTCGACAGCTGAGCAGTTCTTC.

This clonotype was detected only a few times. V and J are TRBV7-6 and TRBJ1-2; 11 nucleotides align to TRBD1. CDR3 size: 15 residues. The V and J ends lost 5 bases and 8 bases, in that order; junction bases with no gene match: 10. Per germline, CDR1 SGHVS and CDR2 FNYEAQ. In DNA form, the CDR3 reads TGTGCCAGCAGCCCTAACCGGGACAGGGGGAAAGGCTACACCTTC. Its translation is CASSPNRDRGKGYTF. The full variable domain, completed using reference TRBV7-6 and TRBJ1-2, is GAGVSQSPRYKVTKRGQDVALRCDPISGHVSLYWYRQALGQGPEFLTYFNYEAQQDKSGLPNDRFSAERPEGSISTLTIQRTEQRDSAMYRCASSPNRDRGKGYTFGSGTRLTVV.

Comment on this clonotype: This may arise from a read error, as a much more abundant clone is one base away. The chain links TRBV5-6 to TRBJ2-7; 7 positions agree with TRBD1. The CDR3 runs to 15 residues. Germline V CDR1 and CDR2: SGHDT, YYEEEE. The CDR3: CASSLSGTDAYEKYF. The CDR3 bases are TGTGCCAGCAGCCTTTCCGGGACAGACGCCTACGAGAAGTACTTC.

This clonotype occurred many times. This chain uses TRBV20-1 with TRBJ2-1; D ambiguous. The CDR3 is 14 residues long. V lost 5 bases and J lost 0, with 11 bases in between. In germline, CDR1 is DFQATT, CDR2 SNEGSKA (reference sequence). In DNA, the CDR3 is TGCAGTGCTCGTACGTCCAGCTCCTACAATGAGCAGTTCTTC. Protein product: CSARTSSSYNEQFF.

The table lists this clonotype with many counts. V usage is TRBV5-1 and J usage is TRBJ2-7, with 8 bases identical to TRBD2. The germline V gene encodes CDR1 SGHRS and CDR2 YFSETQ. This CDR3 is 14 amino acids long. J gave up 2 bases and V 0 bases, and 1 base lay outside the gene matches. CDR3 DNA: TGCGCCAGCAGCTTGGTAGCGGGGACCTACGAGCAGTACTTC. It codes for CASSLVAGTYEQYF.